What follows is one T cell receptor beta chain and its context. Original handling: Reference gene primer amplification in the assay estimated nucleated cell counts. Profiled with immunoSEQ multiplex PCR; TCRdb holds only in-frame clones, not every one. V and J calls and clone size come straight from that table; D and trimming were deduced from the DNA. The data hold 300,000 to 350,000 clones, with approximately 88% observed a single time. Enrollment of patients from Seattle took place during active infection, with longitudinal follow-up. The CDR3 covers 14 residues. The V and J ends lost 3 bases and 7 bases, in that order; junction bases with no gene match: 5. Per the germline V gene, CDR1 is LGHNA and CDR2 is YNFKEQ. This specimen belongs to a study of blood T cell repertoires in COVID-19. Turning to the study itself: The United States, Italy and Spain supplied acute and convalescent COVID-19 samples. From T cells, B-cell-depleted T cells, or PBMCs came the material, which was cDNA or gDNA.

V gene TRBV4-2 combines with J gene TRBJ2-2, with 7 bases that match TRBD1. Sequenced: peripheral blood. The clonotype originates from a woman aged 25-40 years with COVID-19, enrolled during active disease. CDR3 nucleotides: TGTGCCAGCAGCCACATAACAGGGGACGGGGAGCTGTTTTTT. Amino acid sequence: CASSHITGDGELFF.